This T cell receptor beta chain was sequenced in a study of persistence of HIV-infected CD4 T cells. Lysates of CMV-infected fibroblasts at 10 ug/mL stimulated these cells. Sorting selected CD4+ T cells upregulating both CD40 ligand and CD69. Inclusion required CMV-positive serology and CD4+ counts above 400 cells/uL. A remark on this clone: Its antigen is not known.

The immunoSEQ assay was version 4, run in survey mode. Repertoires were generated with immunoSEQ multiplex PCR, while TCRdb's copy carries only in-frame clones and drops some. The table records under 9,000 clones, roughly three quarters of them present only once. The sequence was collected from an adult woman with HIV who was CMV-seropositive. The specimen comprised CD4+ T cells sorted from PBMCs after roughly 18-hour stimulation, sampled from a patient who received antiretroviral therapy.

CDR3 protein: CATSDTTPGNSNQPQHF. The CDR3 DNA reads TGTGCCACCAGTGACACAACTCCAGGGAATAGCAATCAGCCCCAGCATTTT. This rearrangement joins TRBV24-1 to TRBJ1-5, with a tentative D call TRBD1 (5 bases). Germline values: CDR1 KGHDR, CDR2 SFDVKD. V was clipped by 4 bases and J by 0 bases, with 15 bases between them. The CDR3 covers 17 residues.